This TCR beta chain was documented in a study of monozygotic twins with inflammatory bowel disease. T cells were not sorted, and total RNA was isolated straight from whole blood. This CDR3 has 12 amino acids. Germline loops: CDR1 SQVTM, CDR2 ANQGSEA. Findings and limits, study-wide: The co-twins with IBD showed lower TCRbeta diversity (inverse Simpson) than their healthy siblings. Fewer shared clonotypes with others were found in IBD patients than in healthy twins, especially with disease activity.

cDNA encoding TCRalpha and TCRbeta underwent two nested PCRs of roughly 16 and 10 cycles, each of which was followed by bead purification. TCRdb derives one entry per CDR3 protein from the 5' RACE reads, leaving out DNA. In total, the table holds about 150,000 distinct CDR3 sequences. Regarding this clonotype: The target antigen is unknown.

J is TRBJ1-1 and V is TRBV29-1; the TRBD1 assignment by TCRdb is unverifiable without DNA. The receptor's source is a human donor with ulcerative colitis or Crohn's disease, or a healthy co-twin of an affected twin (not recorded which). What was sequenced was blood. The CDR3 loop reads CSVRDRVTEAFF. Supplemented by reference TRBV29-1 and TRBJ1-1, the full variable domain reads SAVISQKPSRDICQRGTSLTIQCQVDSQVTMMFWYRQQPGQSLTLIATANQGSEATYESGFVIDKFPISRPNLTFSTLTVSNMSPEDSSIYLCSVRDRVTEAFFGQGTRLTVV.